Ten or more counts support the clone carrying this TCR beta chain. Its antigen is unknown. The V gene end was trimmed by 6 bases and the J gene end by 1 base; junction bases not matched to a gene: 5. The CDR3 runs 14 residues. Looked up from germline, CDR1 is LNHDA and CDR2 is SQIVND (reference sequence). This sample was taken from a study of regulatory T cells in long-lasting Graves disease. General observations from the study: TRBV28, TRBJ1-2 and TRBJ2-5 were segments that persistent disease favored.

Assembly of TCR beta libraries relied on iRepertoire HTBI primers together with Arm-PCR of CDR3 regions. TCRdb independently ran MiXCR on the multiplex PCR reads; one entry per CDR3 protein. Of around 400,000 distinct CDR3 sequences listed, roughly 20% were seen once; the top ten hold 28%. Time point: persistent/refractory GD, antithyroid drugs over 5 years with positive TRAb. PBMC-derived RNA was used for the TCR library. The clonotype comes from a woman aged 40 to 55 with Graves disease. Here the sequenced sample was peripheral blood mononuclear cells (PBMCs), taken when the disease was refractory, from a patient treated with antithyroid drugs. The genes are TRBV19 and TRBJ2-5; the match to TRBD1 covers 7 bases. The CDR3 region is CASSYRDSQETQYF. CDR3 DNA: TGTGCCAGTAGCTACCGGGACAGCCAAGAGACCCAGTACTTC.